The rows below give T cell receptor beta chains drawn from one sample of a study of spatial heterogeneity in lung cancer. Each CDR3 protein gets one entry after TCRdb re-called the 5' RACE reads with MiXCR. The table lists nearly 2,500 distinct CDR3 sequences, 5.5% to 7.5% of them singletons. This specimen consisted of lung tumor tissue, obtained at surgery. The receptor source for this set is a male donor with early-stage non-small cell lung cancer. The CDR3 runs from the conserved cysteine through the conserved F or W. The D gene is left open where the match is weak. Clone sizes are given selectively: once, few, many, or a class where the clone is expanded.

size	V	J	D	DNA	CDR3
medium-sized	TRBV6-2/TRBV6-3	TRBJ2-5	TRBD1	TGTGCCAGCAGCTCCAACAGGGGGCCGGGAGAGACCCAGTACTTC	CASSSNRGPGETQYF
.	TRBV27	TRBJ1-6	.	TGTGCCAGCAGTTTTAGGGGTGCACCCCTCCACTTT	CASSFRGAPLHF
medium-sized	TRBV28	TRBJ2-5	TRBD2	TGTGCCAGCACTTCTCCCGGGACTAGCGGGCACCGGAGGGGCCAGTACTTC	CASTSPGTSGHRRGQYF
medium-sized	TRBV3-1	TRBJ2-7	TRBD2	TGTGCCAGCAGCCAAGCCTCCGCGGGAGGGCCGGACGAGCAGTACTTC	CASSQASAGGPDEQYF
medium-sized	TRBV9	TRBJ2-3	TRBD2	TGTGCCAGCGCCGGGACTAGCGCCAAAGATACGCAGTATTTT	CASAGTSAKDTQYF
many	TRBV27	TRBJ1-1	TRBD1	TGTGCCAGCAGTAACAGGGGCCGGAACACTGAAGCTTTCTTT	CASSNRGRNTEAFF
medium-sized	TRBV12-2	TRBJ2-1	.	TGTGCAAGTCGCTCCTCCTACGGGAGCTCCTACAATGAGCAGTTCTTC	CASRSSYGSSYNEQFF
many	TRBV4-2	TRBJ2-6	.	TGTGCCAGCAGCCAACAGGATGCTGGGGCCAACGTCCTGACTTTC	CASSQQDAGANVLTF
medium-sized	TRBV7-3	TRBJ2-2	.	TGTGCCAGCAGCTTAACCGGGAGTATGTCCGGGGAGCTGTTTTTT	CASSLTGSMSGELFF
medium-sized	TRBV4-1	TRBJ2-2	.	TGCGCCAGCAGCCGGACTGTGAACACCGGGGAGCTGTTTTTT	CASSRTVNTGELFF
medium-sized	TRBV10-3	TRBJ2-5	.	TGTGCCATCAGTGAGGCTAGGACAGAAGAGACCCAGTACTTC	CAISEARTEETQYF
medium-sized	TRBV6-2/TRBV6-3	TRBJ1-1	.	TGTGCCAGCAGTTACTCGACCAGGGCTGAAGCTTTCTTT	CASSYSTRAEAFF
medium-sized	TRBV7-9	TRBJ2-6	.	TGTGCCAGCAGCCTTGTTTCTGGGGCCAACGTCCTGACTTTC	CASSLVSGANVLTF
.	TRBV7-6	TRBJ2-5	.	TGTGCCAGCAGCTTAGTTCAGATAGAAGAGACCCAGTACTTC	CASSLVQIEETQYF
few	TRBV2	TRBJ2-4	.	TGTGCCAGCGAAGGGTTCGCTTCGGCCAAAAACATTCAGTACTTC	CASEGFASAKNIQYF
medium-sized	TRBV3-1	TRBJ2-1	TRBD2	TGTGCCAGCAGCCTAGCGGGAGACGGTGAGCAGTTCTTC	CASSLAGDGEQFF
.	TRBV9	TRBJ2-3	TRBD1	TGTGCCAGCGTAGAACAGGGGAAAGATACGCAGTATTTT	CASVEQGKDTQYF
medium-sized	TRBV7-2	TRBJ1-1	.	TGTGCCAGCAGTTTGTCCGGTGGAGGCACTGAAGCTTTCTTT	CASSLSGGGTEAFF
.	TRBV20-1	TRBJ2-2	.	TGCAGTGCTAGTAGGATGGGGGGCACGGCCGGGGAGCTGTTTTTT	CSASRMGGTAGELFF
.	TRBV6-1	TRBJ2-2	TRBD2	TGTGCCAGCACCAATGGACTAGCGGGAGGATCCGGGGAGCTGTTTTTT	CASTNGLAGGSGELFF
.	TRBV6-1	TRBJ2-3	.	TGTGCCAGCAGACCAATAGGAGGGGGTTGGCTGGGAACAGATACGCAGTATTTT	CASRPIGGGWLGTDTQYF
once	TRBV18	TRBJ2-3	TRBD1	TGTGCCAGCTCACCGTATGGGACAGACCCCGGTTTT	CASSPYGTDPGF
medium-sized	TRBV14	TRBJ2-3	TRBD1	TGTGCCAGCAGCCCCCTCTTTGGACAGGGAAGCGCGGATACGCAGTATTTT	CASSPLFGQGSADTQYF
medium-sized	TRBV6-2/TRBV6-3	TRBJ2-3	TRBD2	TGTGCCAGCAGTACTGCCACAAACAGGAAACTAGCGAACACAGATACGCAGTATTTT	CASSTATNRKLANTDTQYF
medium-sized	TRBV7-9	TRBJ1-6	.	TGTGCCAGCAGCGCAGATTCACCCCTCCACTTC	CASSADSPLHF
.	TRBV3-1	TRBJ2-7	TRBD2	TGTGCCAGCAGCCAAACAGAGCGGGGCTACGAGCAGTACTTC	CASSQTERGYEQYF
medium-sized	TRBV7-2	TRBJ2-5	TRBD1	TGTGCCAGCAGCCGGACAGGGACGGCAGAGACCCAGTACTTC	CASSRTGTAETQYF
medium-sized	TRBV7-2	TRBJ2-7	.	TGTGCCAGCGCGTGGCGGGTGAGCTCCTACGAGCAGTACTTC	CASAWRVSSYEQYF
medium-sized	TRBV7-6	TRBJ1-4	.	TGTGCCAGCACCGTTGGCCGGGGGGAAAAACTGTTTTTT	CASTVGRGEKLFF
medium-sized	TRBV5-1	TRBJ2-5	.	TGCGCCAGCAGCCTCCAAGAGACCCAGTACTTC	CASSLQETQYF
medium-sized	TRBV19	TRBJ1-5	.	TGTGCCAGTTATGGCCTCGGGCTCCAGCATTTT	CASYGLGLQHF
large	TRBV6-6	TRBJ2-2	.	TGTGCCAGCAGTTTCCAGGACCCTCCCACCGGGGAGCTGTTTTTT	CASSFQDPPTGELFF
medium-sized	TRBV7-8	TRBJ1-3	.	TGTGCCAGCAGTTCCCAGGGGTTGATGGGAAACACCATATATTTT	CASSSQGLMGNTIYF
.	TRBV5-1	TRBJ2-1	.	TGCGCCAGCAGCTTGGCCGAAGCGGCTACGGGTGAGCAGTTCTTC	CASSLAEAATGEQFF
medium-sized	TRBV19	TRBJ1-5	.	TGTGCCAGTAGTATAGATTTCGGCAGAAGCAATCAGCCCCAGCATTTT	CASSIDFGRSNQPQHF
medium-sized	TRBV5-4	TRBJ2-1	TRBD2	TGTGCCAGCAGCCCGGGACTAGCGGGAGAATATGAGCAGTTCTTC	CASSPGLAGEYEQFF
medium-sized	TRBV10-1	TRBJ2-7	TRBD2	TGCGCCAGCAGGGTTCTCAGACTAGCGGAACGGGGGCAGTACTTC	CASRVLRLAERGQYF
medium-sized	TRBV6-1	TRBJ1-5	.	TGTGCCAGCACCCTCGAGGTCACCCAGCCCCAGCATTTT	CASTLEVTQPQHF
medium-sized	TRBV18	TRBJ1-2	.	TGTGCCAGCTCACCACCGGGATTTTCCAACTATGGCTACACCTTC	CASSPPGFSNYGYTF
medium-sized	TRBV18	TRBJ2-1	.	TGTGCCAGCTCGCGGGAACAGACCAATGAGCAGTTCTTC	CASSREQTNEQFF
.	TRBV19	TRBJ2-1	TRBD2	TGTGCCAGTAGTATCACTAGCGGGGCCTACAATGAGCAGTTCTTC	CASSITSGAYNEQFF
many	TRBV6-2/TRBV6-3	TRBJ2-1	.	TGTGCCAGCAGTTCGGAGGGAGCCTACAATGAGCAGTTCTTC	CASSSEGAYNEQFF
many	TRBV28	TRBJ2-7	TRBD1	TGTGCCAGCAGGACACAGGGGACGGGTGAGCAGTACTTC	CASRTQGTGEQYF
medium-sized	TRBV7-8	TRBJ2-3	TRBD2	TGTGCCAGCAGCTTAGTCGCGGGAGGCGCAGATACGCAGTATTTT	CASSLVAGGADTQYF